What follows is one T cell receptor (beta chain) and its context. This CDR3 has 15 amino acids. The V gene's germline CDR1 is SGHVS and CDR2 FNYEAQ. V shed 1 base and J shed 5 bases, with 12 bases lying between them. This sample stems from a study of blood T cell repertoires in COVID-19. The protocol was immunoSEQ multiplex PCR, while the TCRdb copy is restricted to in-frame clones and leaves out a portion. The table includes some 71,000 clones, roughly 88% detected once. The genes are TRBV7-6 and TRBJ1-5; D unresolved. The TCR comes from a woman aged 50 to 65 with acute or convalescent COVID-19. Sequencing was performed on peripheral blood. The DNA of the CDR3 is TGTGCCAGCAGCTTAGAGTCGGGGATGCATCAGCCCCAGCATTTT. Encoded protein: CASSLESGMHQPQHF.